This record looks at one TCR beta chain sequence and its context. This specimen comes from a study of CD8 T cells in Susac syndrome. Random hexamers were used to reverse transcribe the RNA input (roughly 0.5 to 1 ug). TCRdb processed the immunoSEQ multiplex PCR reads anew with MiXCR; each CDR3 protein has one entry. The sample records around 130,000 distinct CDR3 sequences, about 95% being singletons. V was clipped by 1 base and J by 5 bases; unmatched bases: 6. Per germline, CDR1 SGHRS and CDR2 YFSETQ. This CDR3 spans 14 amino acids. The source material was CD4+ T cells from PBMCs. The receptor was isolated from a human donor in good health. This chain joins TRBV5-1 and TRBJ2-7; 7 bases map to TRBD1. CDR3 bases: TGCGCCAGCAGCTTGAACAGGGGTTCCAACGAGCAGTACTTC. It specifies CASSLNRGSNEQYF.